This T cell receptor (beta chain) was captured by sequencing in a study of T cells in Graves' hyperthyroidism and ophthalmopathy. PBMCs were sourced from more than 9 ml fresh peripheral blood. Amplified regions were TCR beta CDR3 sequences from RNA transcripts. A first-round RT-PCR of the TCR CDR3 used the HTBI primer set. TCRdb reprocessed the multiplex PCR reads via MiXCR and lists one record per CDR3 protein. The sample gives over 650,000 distinct CDR3 sequences, less than 20% of which show up once; under 9.5% is in the top ten. This receptor was identified in a man younger than 30 with Graves' hyperthyroidism. The source material was blood.

CDR3 nucleotides: TGCAGCGGGACAGGACTCTATGGCTACACCTTC. This gives the protein CSGTGLYGYTF. The chain uses TRBV20-1 and TRBJ1-2; 8 bases match TRBD1. The germline V gene has CDR1 DFQATT and CDR2 SNEGSKA (reference sequence). The CDR3 sequence is 11 residues long.